Presented here are 30 T cell receptor beta chains from one specimen sequenced in a study of OX40 agonist ivuxolimab in advanced cancers. Method: immunoSEQ multiplex PCR; TCRdb's copy keeps in-frame clones and lacks some. The sample consists of approximately 70,000 clones, 92% of them appearing once. The sample in question was CD4+ or CD8+ T cells sorted from blood, obtained in a trial of the OX40 agonist ivuxolimab. The source of these receptors is an adult with an advanced solid tumor such as melanoma, head and neck, liver or kidney cancer.

The chain joins TRBV15 to TRBJ2-2; 12 positions match TRBD2. Germline CDR1 reads LNHNV; CDR2 reads YYDKDF (reference sequence). The CDR3 is 17 residues long. J lost 6 bases, V lost 0 bases, and 5 bases had no gene match. The CDR3: CATSRDLLAGGSGELFF. DNA of the CDR3: TGTGCCACCAGCAGAGACCTACTAGCGGGAGGTTCCGGGGAGCTGTTTTTT.

This sequence joins TRBV19 and TRBJ1-2; 7 nucleotides line up with TRBD1. This CDR3 spans 15 amino acids. Germline values: CDR1 LNHDA, CDR2 SQIVND (reference sequence). The J segment lost 3 bases and the V segment lost 4 bases, leaving 8 bases of the junction unmatched. Here the CDR3 reads CASSNPGQADYGYTF. The CDR3 DNA reads TGTGCCAGTAGTAACCCCGGACAGGCGGACTATGGCTACACCTTC.

The chain employs TRBV30 and TRBJ1-1; D gene uncertain. Trimming stripped 0 bases from V and 11 bases from J, with 16 bases between. The CDR3 runs to 13 residues. Germline V gene sequence: CDR1 GTSNPN, CDR2 SVGIG (reference sequence). The CDR3 bases are TGTGCCTGGAGTGTAACTCCCGCGCAGCAGGCTTTCTTT. Translating it yields CAWSVTPAQQAFF.

CDR3 sequence: CAWSQPGGGGGQPQHF. The CDR3 DNA reads as TGTGCCTGGAGCCAGCCAGGGGGCGGGGGTGGTCAGCCCCAGCATTTT. The J gene is TRBJ1-5, the V gene TRBV30; 8 bases align to TRBD1. V gave up 3 bases and J gave up 6 bases; unmatched junction bases: 13. Per the germline V gene, CDR1 is GTSNPN and CDR2 is SVGIG (reference sequence). The CDR3 loop spans 16 amino acids.

There are a few counts of this clone. The chain employs TRBV10-3 and TRBJ2-3; no clear D gene. The CDR3 sequence is 15 residues long. V lost 2 bases and J 1 base, leaving 10 bases between the germline ends. The germline CDR1 and CDR2 sequences are ENHRY and SYGVKD. CDR3 nucleotide sequence: TGTGCCATCAGTGAGCGGGCTATCGGCACAGATACGCAGTATTTT. This codes for CAISERAIGTDTQYF.

The rearrangement uses TRBV21-1 and TRBJ1-2; TRBD1, the table's D call, was not compared with the DNA. TRBV21-1 is marked as a pseudogene. This CDR3 is built from 16 residues. The CDR3 spells CASSSYRGLKVDGYTF. The CDR3 nucleotides are TGTGCCAGCAGCAGCTACAGGGGCCTAAAGGTTGATGGCTACACCTTC.

The chain links TRBV5-1 to TRBJ2-5, with a possible D match to TRBD2 (6 bases). Germline V gene sequence: CDR1 SGHRS, CDR2 YFSETQ. V was shortened by 4 bases and J by 5 bases, with 21 bases between the two germline ends. This CDR3 is built from 16 residues. The CDR3: CASSLSPYAGSETQYF. In DNA, the CDR3 is TGCGCCAGCAGCCTCTCGCCTTACGCGGGGTCCGAGACCCAGTACTTC.

This rearrangement joins TRBV18 to TRBJ1-4; no clear D gene. CDR1 is KGHSH and CDR2 is LQKENI in the germline V gene. The CDR3 extends over 13 amino acids. The ends were cut back, 1 base at V and 6 bases at J, with 6 bases in the middle. Here the CDR3 DNA reads TGTGCCAGCTCACCACTCTCTGATGAAAAACTGTTTTTT. It translates to CASSPLSDEKLFF. The full variable domain, in which reference TRBV18 and TRBJ1-4 provide the parts outside the CDR3, is NAGVMQNPRHLVRRRGQEARLRCSPMKGHSHVYWYRQLPEEGLKFMVYLQKENIIDESGMPKERFSAEFPKEGPSILRIQQVVRGDSAAYFCASSPLSDEKLFFGSGTQLSVL.

The chain has TRBV10-3 and TRBJ2-7; D uncertain. The germline CDR1 and CDR2 sequences are ENHRY and SYGVKD. Between the trimmed V and J ends, which lost 10 bases and 5 bases, there was a span of 21 bases. The CDR3 totals 14 residues. Here the CDR3 reads CASHPNGVSNEQYF. The CDR3 DNA reads TGTGCCAGCCATCCCAATGGGGTGTCCAACGAGCAGTACTTC.

This clone occurred once. The chain is built from TRBV6-5 and TRBJ2-7; TRBD1 is a possible D gene (6 bases). With 6 bases removed from V and 0 bases from J, the gap between germline ends came to 15 bases. Germline V gene sequence: CDR1 MNHEY, CDR2 SVGAGI. The CDR3 totals 15 residues. The CDR3 DNA reads as TGTGCCAGCAGCTCTGGACAGTTAGTCTCCTACGAGCAGTACTTC. Residues: CASSSGQLVSYEQYF.

This chain uses TRBV27 with TRBJ2-1; perhaps TRBD2 as D (5 bases). Germline values: CDR1 MNHEY, CDR2 SMNVEV (reference sequence). V was pared by 4 bases and J by 3 bases, with 16 bases between. The CDR3 contains 16 residues. In DNA, the CDR3 is TGTGCCAGCAGTTCCACCGAAGGGAGTATCTACAATGAGCAGTTCTTC. Encoded protein: CASSSTEGSIYNEQFF.

The rearrangement uses TRBV5-1 and TRBJ2-3; 8 bases fit TRBD2. J gave up 2 bases and V 1 base, and 6 bases lay outside the gene matches. The CDR3 is made up of 16 amino acids. Germline V CDR1 and CDR2: SGHRS, YFSETQ. CDR3 DNA sequence: TGCGCCAGCAGCTTGCTGGGTAGCGGGGTCACAGATACGCAGTATTTT. Encoded protein: CASSLLGSGVTDTQYF.

J is TRBJ2-7 and V is TRBV6-6; 8 bases are a match to TRBD1. V lost 6 bases and J lost 0; bases outside the gene matches: 4. Germline V CDR1 and CDR2: MNHNY, SVGAGI (reference sequence). The CDR3 is 14 amino acids. The CDR3 nucleotides read TGTGCCAGCAGGCAGGGGGCTTACTCCTACGAGCAGTACTTC. Translated: CASRQGAYSYEQYF.

This chain connects TRBV6-5 to TRBJ2-1, with D maybe TRBD1 (6 bases). This CDR3 contains 13 residues. V lost 4 bases and J 6 bases, leaving 10 bases between the germline ends. Per the germline V gene, CDR1 is MNHEY and CDR2 is SVGAGI. The CDR3 region has the DNA TGTGCCAGCAGTTCGGACAGTCCCAATGAGCAGTTCTTC. This sequence encodes CASSSDSPNEQFF.

This chain connects TRBV19 to TRBJ2-7; D is unresolved. Per the germline V gene, CDR1 is LNHDA and CDR2 is SQIVND (reference sequence). The CDR3 covers 14 residues. Trimming shortened V by 5 bases and J by 0 bases, and 11 bases separated the two germline ends. The CDR3 DNA is TGTGCCAGTAGTTTGCGGCTGTTCTCCTACGAGCAGTACTTC. Its protein product is CASSLRLFSYEQYF.

This chain joins TRBV28 and TRBJ2-4; D possibly uses TRBD1 or TRBD2 (7 bases each). Germline loops: CDR1 MDHEN, CDR2 SYDVKM. This CDR3 has 15 residues. V gave up 8 bases and J gave up 5 bases, with 19 bases separating them. The CDR3 loop reads CASRRQGAGQNIQYF. In DNA, the CDR3 is TGTGCCAGCCGCCGACAGGGAGCGGGGCAAAACATTCAGTACTTC.

This chain connects TRBV30 to TRBJ1-5; 8 bases are a match to TRBD1. This CDR3 contains 16 residues. The germline V gene encodes CDR1 GTSNPN and CDR2 SVGIG (reference sequence). Unmatched junction bases numbered 6, after V lost 0 bases and J lost 2 bases. CDR3 amino acids: CAWSVYGQGGNQPQHF. CDR3 in DNA: TGTGCCTGGAGTGTTTATGGACAGGGAGGCAATCAGCCCCAGCATTTT. The full variable domain, rest sourced from reference TRBV30 and TRBJ1-5, is SQTIHQWPATLVQPVGSPLSLECTVEGTSNPNLYWYRQAAGRGLQLLFYSVGIGQISSEVPQNLSASRPQDRQFILSSKKLLLSDSGFYLCAWSVYGQGGNQPQHFGDGTRLSIL.

The V call is TRBV5-4, the J call TRBJ1-1, with D tentatively TRBD1 (5 bases). The germline V gene has CDR1 SGHNT and CDR2 YYREEE (reference sequence). The CDR3 length is 15 residues. Trimming shortened V by 4 bases and J by 2 bases, and 15 bases separated the two germline ends. CDR3 DNA: TGTGCCAGCAGCGTACCAAGCCAGGGCAACACTGAAGCTTTCTTT. This translates into CASSVPSQGNTEAFF. The full variable domain, completed using reference TRBV5-4 and TRBJ1-1, is ETGVTQSPTHLIKTRGQQVTLRCSSQSGHNTVSWYQQALGQGPQFIFQYYREEENGRGNFPPRFSGLQFPNYSSELNVNALELDDSALYLCASSVPSQGNTEAFFGQGTRLTVV.

This rearrangement joins TRBV6-5 to TRBJ1-2, with TRBD1 identical over 10 bases. The CDR3 extends over 14 amino acids. CDR1 is MNHEY and CDR2 is SVGAGI in the germline V gene. The ends lost 7 bases at V and 7 bases at J; junction bases unmatched: 9. The CDR3 sequence: CASNTDRGLRGYTF. The CDR3 DNA is TGTGCCAGCAACACAGACAGGGGGCTACGTGGCTACACCTTC.

The sample holds one count of this clone. V gene TRBV11-3 combines with J gene TRBJ2-5, with a weak D call TRBD2 (6 bases). Deletions cut 1 base from V and 5 bases from J, with 8 bases between. Germline CDR1 and CDR2: SGHNT and YENEEA. The CDR3 covers 13 residues. DNA of the CDR3: TGTGCCAGCAGCTTAGCGGGAGTGGAGACCCAGTACTTC. Its translation: CASSLAGVETQYF. Together with reference TRBV11-3 and TRBJ2-5, the CDR3 gives the full variable domain: EAGVVQSPRYKIIEKKQPVAFWCNPISGHNTLYWYLQNLGQGPELLIRYENEEAVDDSQLPKDRFSAERLKGVDSTLKIQPAELGDSAVYLCASSLAGVETQYFGPGTRLLVL.

This sequence joins TRBV6-1 and TRBJ1-5; D not resolved. V was pared by 0 bases and J by 4 bases, with 16 bases between. Germline V gene sequence: CDR1 MNHNS, CDR2 SASEGT. The CDR3 covers 17 residues. The CDR3 nucleotides are TGTGCCAGCAGTGAAGCGCTCCGTGCGGGGAGGAATCAGCCCCAGCATTTT. Its translation is CASSEALRAGRNQPQHF.

The chain recombines TRBV20-1 with TRBJ2-5; D ambiguous. Germline CDR1 is DFQATT and CDR2 is SNEGSKA (reference sequence). The CDR3 is 11 residues long. With 1 base removed from V and 4 bases from J, the gap between germline ends came to 4 bases. CDR3 sequence: CSARGAETQYF. Here the CDR3 DNA reads TGCAGTGCTAGAGGGGCAGAGACCCAGTACTTC.

CDR3 region: CASSSGYTGTSGIHNEQFF. In DNA, the CDR3 is TGCGCCAGCAGCTCTGGGTACACGGGGACTAGCGGGATTCACAATGAGCAGTTCTTC. The chain has TRBV5-1 and TRBJ2-1; 13 bases are a match to TRBD2. V gave up 3 bases and J gave up 5 bases; unmatched junction bases: 14. The CDR3 is 19 residues long. The germline V gene has CDR1 SGHRS and CDR2 YFSETQ.

The J gene is TRBJ2-3, the V gene TRBV10-3; 10 bases align to TRBD1. The CDR3 totals 16 residues. Losses at the gene ends were 3 bases for V and 1 base for J; bases not matched to a gene: 4. The germline V gene encodes CDR1 ENHRY and CDR2 SYGVKD. The CDR3 DNA follows: TGTGCCATCAGTGAATCCGGGACAGGGGGCACAGATACGCAGTATTTT. Protein: CAISESGTGGTDTQYF.

J is TRBJ1-5 and V is TRBV7-2; 7 nucleotides line up with TRBD1. Unmatched junction bases numbered 5, after V lost 4 bases and J lost 8 bases. The CDR3 loop spans 13 amino acids. Germline-derived CDR1 and CDR2 are SGHTA and FQGNSA. The CDR3 nucleotides read TGTGCCAGCAGCTCCCAGGGGGACAAGCCCCAGCATTTT. Its translation: CASSSQGDKPQHF.

The chain couples TRBV4-3 to TRBJ1-5; D remains ambiguous. With 0 bases removed from V and 1 base from J, the gap between germline ends came to 7 bases. Germline V CDR1 and CDR2: LGHNA, YSLEER. The CDR3 is 15 amino acids. The CDR3 sequence: CASSQESPSNQPQHF. The CDR3 bases are TGCGCCAGCAGCCAAGAGAGTCCGAGCAATCAGCCCCAGCATTTT.

The chain combines TRBV5-6 with TRBJ2-7; 12 bases line up with TRBD1. Trimming cost V 4 bases and J 5 bases; bases outside gene matches: 13. Germline CDR1 is SGHDT and CDR2 is YYEEEE. The CDR3 runs 17 residues. CDR3 sequence (DNA): TGTGCCAGCAGCCCGGAGGGGGTTGGGACAGGGGGCGACGAGCAGTACTTC. This sequence encodes CASSPEGVGTGGDEQYF.

As regards this clone: The germline gene is not matched at one end of the junction; a read error may be the cause. This chain connects TRBV5-1 to TRBJ2-5; 12 nucleotides agree with TRBD1. Germline loops: CDR1 SGHRS, CDR2 YFSETQ. CDR3 length: 17 amino acids. The CDR3 is CASRLGGTGGPQETQYF. The CDR3 region has the DNA TGCGCCAGCAGATTGGGGGGGACAGGGGGCCCCCAAGAGACCCAGTACTTC.

V usage is TRBV7-9 and J usage is TRBJ1-4; D call uncertain. CDR1 is SEHNR and CDR2 is FQNEAQ in the germline V gene (reference sequence). V was clipped by 3 bases and J by 7 bases, with 18 bases between them. This CDR3 has 16 residues. The CDR3, as DNA: TGTGCCAGCAGCTTCGGCCCGGACGCCGGACTTGAAAAACTGTTTTTT. This codes for CASSFGPDAGLEKLFF.

The V call is TRBV19, the J call TRBJ2-7; 10 bases are shared with TRBD2. The CDR3 loop spans 18 amino acids. J gave up 7 bases and V 3 bases, and 18 bases lay outside the gene matches. The V gene's germline CDR1 is LNHDA and CDR2 SQIVND (reference sequence). The CDR3 is CASSMYRLAGDPGREQYF. In nucleotides, the CDR3 is TGTGCCAGTAGTATGTATCGCCTAGCGGGAGACCCAGGGAGGGAGCAGTACTTC.